These 6 T cell receptor beta chains were all obtained from the same sample, sequenced in a study of blood T cells in healthy people across ages. A second PCR, run for roughly 7 to 12 cycles, used a sample-barcoded 5' primer plus a J-beta primer mix. MiXCR, applied by TCRdb to the 5' RACE reads, yields one record per CDR3 protein. Of approximately 2,000,000 distinct CDR3 sequences listed, 30% to 40% are singletons. The source material was blood. The receptors shown here come from a human donor in good health.

The rearrangement uses TRBV24-1 and TRBJ2-3; D gene ambiguous. This CDR3 contains 12 residues. V was trimmed by 5 bases and J by 6 bases, leaving 8 bases between them. Per germline, CDR1 KGHDR and CDR2 SFDVKD. CDR3 loop: CATSAGIDTQYF. CDR3 coding DNA: TGTGCCACCAGTGCCGGTATCGATACGCAGTATTTT.

A few counts support this clonotype. The chain carries TRBV5-1 and TRBJ2-6; TRBD1 aligns across 7 bases. J lost 2 bases, V lost 4 bases, and 6 bases had no gene match. The CDR3 contains 16 residues. The germline CDR1 and CDR2 sequences are SGHRS and YFSETQ. This chain's CDR3 is CASSPFTGAGANVLTF. The CDR3 DNA is TGCGCCAGCAGCCCGTTCACAGGGGCTGGGGCCAACGTCCTGACTTTC.

As to this clonotype: Its ends do not fully match the called genes, so a read error is possible. V usage is TRBV5-1 and J usage is TRBJ2-1; 8 bases are shared with TRBD1. CDR3 size: 15 residues. CDR1 is SGHRS, CDR2 YFSETQ, per germline. The CDR3 nucleotides are TGCGTCAGCAGTCCCGGGACAGGAGGGTCAATTGAGCAGTTCTTC. Encoded protein: CVSSPGTGGSIEQFF.

This clonotype was seen a handful of times. The rearrangement joins TRBV7-9 to TRBJ1-1; the D gene is possibly TRBD1 (5 bases). Germline CDR1 SEHNR, CDR2 FQNEAQ (reference sequence). Between the trimmed V and J ends, which lost 5 bases and 4 bases, there was a span of 11 bases. The CDR3 is 13 amino acids. CDR3 sequence: CASSPYQGTEAFF. The CDR3 DNA is TGTGCCAGCAGCCCGTATCAGGGCACTGAAGCTTTCTTT. Using reference TRBV7-9 and TRBJ1-1 for the parts outside the CDR3, the full variable domain is DTGVSQNPRHKITKRGQNVTFRCDPISEHNRLYWYRQTLGQGPEFLTYFQNEAQLEKSRLLSDRFSAERPKGSFSTLEIQRTEQGDSAMYLCASSPYQGTEAFFGQGTRLTVV.

The chain links TRBV9 to TRBJ2-1; perhaps TRBD2 as D (6 bases). Trimming removed 0 bases at V and 10 bases at J, with 17 bases between. Germline V gives CDR1 SGDLS, CDR2 YYNGEE. The CDR3 length is 15 residues. The CDR3 loop is CASSVEYAEGNEQFF. Here the CDR3 DNA reads TGTGCCAGCAGCGTAGAATACGCGGAGGGAAACGAGCAGTTCTTC.

This chain uses TRBV27 with TRBJ2-3, with TRBD1 as a possible D gene (5 bases). Germline V gene data show CDR1 as MNHEY and CDR2 as SMNVEV (reference sequence). V gave up 5 bases and J gave up 10 bases, with 13 bases separating them. This CDR3 has 12 residues. Here the CDR3 reads CASSRIGVAQYF. The CDR3 coding sequence is TGTGCCAGCAGTAGGATAGGGGTAGCGCAGTATTTT.